This entry lists 4 T cell receptor beta chains sequenced from one sample in a study of spatial heterogeneity in lung cancer. The antigens these receptors bind are not known. Study-wide points: Tumor mutation counts were tracked by expanded intratumoral alpha and beta TCR counts.

Time point: sample taken at primary tumor resection. TCRdb itself ran the 5' RACE reads through MiXCR, one entry per CDR3 protein. This sample has 4,000 to 5,000 distinct CDR3 sequences, with over 10% found just once. The sequences come from lung tumor tissue, collected at surgery. Receptor source: a male donor with early-stage non-small cell lung cancer.

The sample holds many counts of this clonotype. A library made for alpha chains picked up this beta chain off target, so its size means little. The chain joins TRBV6-2 or TRBV6-3 to TRBJ2-5, with 10 positions matching TRBD2. The CDR3 is 15 residues long. J was trimmed by 5 bases and V by 2 bases; bases with no gene match: 5. The germline V gene encodes CDR1 MNHEY and CDR2 SVGEGT. The CDR3 sequence is CASSYEAGGLETQYF. CDR3 in DNA: TGTGCCAGCAGTTACGAAGCGGGGGGGCTCGAGACCCAGTACTTC.

This clonotype is medium-sized. The library was prepared for alpha chains; this beta chain is a stray read, so its frequency means little. This rearrangement joins TRBV28 to TRBJ2-5, with D unresolved. V lost 6 bases and J lost 2, with 4 bases in between. CDR1 MDHEN and CDR2 SYDVKM come from the germline V gene. The CDR3 covers 11 residues. This chain's CDR3 is CASSPQETQYF. The DNA for the CDR3 is TGTGCCAGCAGCCCGCAAGAGACCCAGTACTTC.

This clonotype was recorded many times. This beta chain turned up in a library designed for alpha chains; as an off-target read, its abundance says little. This chain uses TRBV29-1 with TRBJ2-7, with TRBD1 identical over 8 bases. Trimming at V came to 3 bases and at J to 7 bases, leaving 8 bases not matched to a gene. The germline gives CDR1 SQVTM, CDR2 ANQGSEA. This CDR3 contains 13 residues. CDR3 in amino acids: CSVDPGGAGEQYF. The CDR3 DNA is TGCAGCGTTGATCCAGGGGGCGCGGGAGAGCAGTACTTC.

In this sample, this clonotype turned up many times. This beta chain is a stray read from a library made for alpha chains; its abundance is not meaningful. The rearrangement uses TRBV19 and TRBJ1-1; D is possibly TRBD1 (6 bases). There are 14 residues in the CDR3. Germline CDR1 is LNHDA and CDR2 is SQIVND (reference sequence). With 4 bases removed from V and 5 bases from J, the gap between germline ends came to 14 bases. CDR3 DNA: TGTGCCAGTAGTACAGGGGATCAGGGGACTGAAGCTTTCTTT. Translating gives CASSTGDQGTEAFF.